The clone carrying this T cell receptor beta chain was counted ten times or more. This sample is drawn from a study of T cells in Graves' hyperthyroidism and ophthalmopathy. Amplification of TCR beta CDR3 regions used RNA as the template. The primer set for the first-round RT-PCR of the TCR CDR3 was HTBI. One entry per CDR3 protein, called by TCRdb with MiXCR from the multiplex PCR reads. The profile shows about 500,000 distinct CDR3 sequences, about 16% of them singletons. The CDR3 covers 11 residues. Looked up from germline, CDR1 is MDHEN and CDR2 is SYDVKM. V lost 4 bases and J lost 7, with 7 bases in between.

The source is a woman aged 25 to 39 with Graves' ophthalmopathy. This sequence joins TRBV28 and TRBJ1-2, with D unresolved. Material: blood. The CDR3 loop reads CASSSVGGYTF. The CDR3 DNA follows: TGTGCCAGCAGTTCCGTCGGTGGCTACACCTTC.